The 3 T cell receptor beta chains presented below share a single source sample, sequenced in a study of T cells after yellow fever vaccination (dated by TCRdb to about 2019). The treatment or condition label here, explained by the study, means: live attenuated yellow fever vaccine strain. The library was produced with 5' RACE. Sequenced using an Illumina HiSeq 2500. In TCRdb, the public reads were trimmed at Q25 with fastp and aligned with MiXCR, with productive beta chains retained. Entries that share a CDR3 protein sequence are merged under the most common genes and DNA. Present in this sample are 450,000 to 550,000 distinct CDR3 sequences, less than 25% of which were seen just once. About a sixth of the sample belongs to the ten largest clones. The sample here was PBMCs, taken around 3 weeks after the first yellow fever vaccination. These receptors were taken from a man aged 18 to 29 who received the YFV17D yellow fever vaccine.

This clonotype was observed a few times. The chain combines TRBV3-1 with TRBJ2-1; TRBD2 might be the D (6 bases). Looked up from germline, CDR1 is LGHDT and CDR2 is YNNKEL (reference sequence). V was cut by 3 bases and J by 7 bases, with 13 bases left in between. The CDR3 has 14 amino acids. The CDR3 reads CASSHWARENEQFF. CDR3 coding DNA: TGTGCCAGCAGCCATTGGGCCCGGGAGAATGAGCAGTTCTTC.

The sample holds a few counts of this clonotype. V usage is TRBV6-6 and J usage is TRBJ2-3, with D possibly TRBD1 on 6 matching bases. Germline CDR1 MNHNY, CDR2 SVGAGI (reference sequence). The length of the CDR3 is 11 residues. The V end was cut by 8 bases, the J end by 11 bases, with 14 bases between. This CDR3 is CASRDRLGQYF. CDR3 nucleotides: TGTGCCAGCCGAGACAGGTTAGGGCAGTATTTT.

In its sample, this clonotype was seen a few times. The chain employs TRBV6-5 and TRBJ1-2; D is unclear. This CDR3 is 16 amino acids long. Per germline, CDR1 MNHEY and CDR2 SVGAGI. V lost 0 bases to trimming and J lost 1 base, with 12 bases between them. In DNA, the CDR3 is TGTGCCAGCAGTTACTCTAACGAGCGGGTTAACTATGGCTACACCTTC. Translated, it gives CASSYSNERVNYGYTF.